A single sample gave rise to the 13 T cell receptor beta chains below, sequenced in a study of blood T cell repertoires in COVID-19. This table comes from immunoSEQ multiplex PCR, and its TCRdb copy is limited to in-frame clones, with some not included. The sample includes approximately 380,000 clones, roughly nine tenths of them seen just once. What was sequenced was PBMCs or T cells enriched from blood (not recorded which). These receptors were collected from a woman in her 40s who had been exposed to COVID-19.

This chain links TRBV7-9 with TRBJ2-7, with TRBD2 matching over 7 bases. V shed 5 bases, J shed 4 bases, and the junction held 8 bases outside the gene matches. Germline CDR1 and CDR2: SEHNR and FQNEAQ (reference sequence). The CDR3 is 14 amino acids. This CDR3 is CASSRTRPPYEQYF. CDR3 bases: TGTGCCAGCAGCCGGACTAGACCCCCTTACGAGCAGTACTTC.

The V and J genes are TRBV7-2 and TRBJ2-1; 14 bases match TRBD2. With V trimmed by 2 bases and J by 1 base, 7 bases remained unmatched. This CDR3 is 19 amino acids long. Germline values: CDR1 SGHTA, CDR2 FQGNSA. The CDR3 region is CASSLTGLAGVKSYNEQFF. The CDR3, as DNA: TGTGCCAGCAGCTTAACGGGACTAGCGGGGGTTAAATCCTACAATGAGCAGTTCTTC.

The V gene is TRBV30, the J gene TRBJ2-1; TRBD1 agrees at 11 bases. J gave up 12 bases and V 2 bases, and 6 bases lay outside the gene matches. The CDR3 covers 13 residues. In germline, CDR1 is GTSNPN, CDR2 SVGIG (reference sequence). The CDR3 coding sequence is TGTGCCTGGAGTTGGACAGGGGGCGTCGGGCAGTTCTTC. Its translation: CAWSWTGGVGQFF.

The J gene is TRBJ1-3, the V gene TRBV12-5, with 10 bases matching TRBD1. The CDR3 has 15 residues. Germline CDR1 and CDR2: LGHNT and FRNRAP. V trimming: 7 bases; J trimming: 3 bases; junction bases outside the gene matches: 6. The CDR3, as DNA: TGTGCTAGTGTGCCGGGACAGGGGTTTGGAAACACCATATATTTT. Protein sequence: CASVPGQGFGNTIYF.

V gene TRBV18 combines with J gene TRBJ2-1, with TRBD1 as a possible D gene (5 bases). There are 12 residues in the CDR3. V gave up 0 bases and J gave up 14 bases, with 11 bases separating them. In germline, CDR1 is KGHSH, CDR2 LQKENI. CDR3 amino acids: CASSPPLGHKFF. Written as DNA, the CDR3 is TGTGCCAGCTCACCACCGCTGGGGCATAAGTTCTTC.

The rearrangement links TRBV4-2 to TRBJ1-5, with TRBD1 as a possible D gene (6 bases). The CDR3 is made up of 14 amino acids. The germline CDR1 and CDR2 sequences are LGHNA and YNFKEQ. The ends were cut back, 8 bases at V and 2 bases at J, with 13 bases in the middle. The CDR3 sequence is CASSTSGGNQPQHF. The CDR3 DNA follows: TGTGCCAGCTCCACCTCAGGGGGCAATCAGCCCCAGCATTTT.

The gene calls are TRBV10-3 and TRBJ2-7; TRBD2 matches at 10 bases. CDR1 is ENHRY and CDR2 is SYGVKD in the germline V gene. V lost 8 bases to trimming and J lost 5 bases; unmatched junction nucleotides: 9. The CDR3 extends over 14 amino acids. CDR3 loop: CAIRPSGRAHEQYF. The CDR3, as DNA: TGTGCCATCCGACCCAGCGGGAGGGCCCACGAGCAGTACTTC.

In nucleotides, the CDR3 is TGTGCCAGCAGGACAGGGTCGAACACCGGGGAGCTGTTTTTT. Protein: CASRTGSNTGELFF. This chain uses TRBV6-5 with TRBJ2-2; 7 bases fit TRBD1. Trimming at V came to 6 bases and at J to 0 bases, leaving 1 base not matched to a gene. Germline values: CDR1 MNHEY, CDR2 SVGAGI. This CDR3 has 14 residues.

V usage is TRBV20-1 and J usage is TRBJ2-5; 9 nucleotides match TRBD1. In germline, CDR1 is DFQATT, CDR2 SNEGSKA (reference sequence). V dropped 3 bases and J dropped 8; count of bases not matched to a gene: 7. The CDR3 length is 13 residues. CDR3 nucleotide sequence: TGCAGTGCTAGTTACAGGGGGCGCGAAACCCAGTACTTC. Residues: CSASYRGRETQYF.

The rearrangement joins TRBV27 to TRBJ2-1; 8 bases fit TRBD1. CDR1 is MNHEY, CDR2 SMNVEV, per germline (reference sequence). The CDR3 consists of 15 residues. Losses at the gene ends were 3 bases for V and 9 bases for J; bases not matched to a gene: 10. CDR3 nucleotide sequence: TGTGCCAGCAGTTTGGGGCAGGGGGCATTCGGTGAGCAGTTCTTC. Translation: CASSLGQGAFGEQFF.

The chain uses TRBV6-2 or TRBV6-3 and TRBJ2-7; 7 bases align to TRBD1. This CDR3 is built from 14 residues. Germline CDR1 and CDR2: MNHEY and SVGEGT. The V segment lost 6 bases and the J segment 0 bases; nucleotides outside the gene matches: 5. In DNA form, the CDR3 reads TGTGCCAGCAGCCGGTCAGGGGGCTCCTACGAGCAGTACTTC. This codes for CASSRSGGSYEQYF.

V is TRBV18 and J is TRBJ1-1, with no clear D. There are 13 residues in the CDR3. Trimming pared 1 base from V and 3 bases from J, leaving 6 bases between. Per germline, CDR1 KGHSH and CDR2 LQKENI. CDR3 residues: CASSPRQDTEAFF. The CDR3 region has the DNA TGTGCCAGCTCACCACGCCAGGACACTGAAGCTTTCTTT.

The chain joins TRBV6-5 to TRBJ1-2; no firm D call. CDR1 MNHEY and CDR2 SVGAGI come from the germline V gene. Trimming cost V 6 bases and J 4 bases, with 12 bases left between them. There are 13 residues in the CDR3. Here the CDR3 reads CASSQEGGYGYTF. The CDR3 bases are TGTGCCAGCAGCCAGGAGGGTGGCTATGGCTACACCTTC.